This T cell receptor beta chain was observed in a study of blood T cell repertoires in COVID-19. Looking at the study overall: PBMCs, B-cell-depleted T cells, or T cells provided the cDNA or gDNA that made up the material.

Participant ages covered roughly 18 to 89 years across 24 US areas. V shed 3 bases and J shed 4 bases, with 4 bases lying between them. CDR3 length: 11 residues. Germline V lookup: CDR1 GTSNPN, CDR2 SVGIG (reference sequence). Original methodology: Nucleated cell counts were estimated from reference gene primer amplification. The repertoire was sequenced with immunoSEQ multiplex PCR; TCRdb's copy has only in-frame clones and lacks some. That table is the source of V, J and clone size, and D and trimming were worked out from the DNA. The table shows approximately 270,000 clones, with 86% occurring only once.

Sequencing was carried out using PBMCs or T cells enriched from blood (not recorded which). The TCR comes from a man aged 40-49 years who had recovered from COVID-19. The V gene is TRBV30, the J gene TRBJ1-3; D gene uncertain. The CDR3 loop reads CAWRRGNTIYF. The CDR3 region has the DNA TGTGCCTGGAGGAGAGGAAACACCATATATTTT.